This passage covers 24 T cell receptor beta chains from one sample sequenced in a study of response to subunit inactivated influenza vaccine. Via MiXCR, TCRdb re-called the RT-PCR reads, giving one row per CDR3 protein. The sample holds about 570,000 distinct CDR3 sequences, about 11% seen once. The same data also contributed to another study, on T cells expressing NK-cell markers. From that report: Generation of TCR beta cDNA was performed by 5'RACE template switching incorporating UMIs.

Sequencing used PBMCs from blood, obtained on the day of vaccination. Receptors were obtained from a man aged 45-60 years who received an inactivated influenza vaccine.

V and J are TRBV3-1 and TRBJ2-1; D is possibly TRBD1 or TRBD2 (5 bases each). CDR3 length: 17 residues. Germline CDR1 is LGHDT and CDR2 is YNNKEL (reference sequence). V lost 0 bases to trimming and J lost 9 bases, with 21 bases between them. CDR3 protein: CASSQEGPGTRRGEQFF. Here the CDR3 DNA reads TGTGCCAGCAGCCAAGAAGGCCCCGGGACCCGAAGGGGTGAGCAGTTCTTC.

In this sample, this clonotype turned up a few times. The chain employs TRBV7-2 and TRBJ2-2; D gene ambiguous. Germline CDR1 SGHTA, CDR2 FQGNSA. V lost 6 bases to trimming and J lost 8 bases, with 10 bases between them. The CDR3 loop spans 12 amino acids. CDR3 amino acids: CASRQNLGELFF. The CDR3 DNA reads TGTGCCAGCAGACAAAATCTAGGGGAGCTGTTTTTT. Combining the CDR3 with reference TRBV7-2 and TRBJ2-2 gives the whole variable domain GAGVSQSPSNKVTEKGKDVELRCDPISGHTALYWYRQSLGQGLEFLIYFQGNSAPDKSGLPSDRFSAERTGGSVSTLTIQRTQQEDSAVYLCASRQNLGELFFGEGSRLTVL.

CDR3 sequence: CASSQDSRLAKNIQYF. Here the CDR3 DNA reads TGTGCCAGCAGCCAAGATAGCCGGCTAGCCAAAAACATTCAGTACTTC. The chain employs TRBV3-1 and TRBJ2-4; no clear D gene. This CDR3 contains 16 residues. V lost 0 bases to trimming and J lost 0 bases, with 9 bases between them. CDR1 is LGHDT, CDR2 YNNKEL, per germline (reference sequence).

This clonotype has just a few counts. The rearrangement joins TRBV9 to TRBJ2-7, with 9 positions matching TRBD2. This CDR3 region has 14 residues. V lost 3 bases to trimming and J lost 2 bases; unmatched junction nucleotides: 3. Germline V lookup: CDR1 SGDLS, CDR2 YYNGEE. This chain's CDR3 is CASSDGTSPYEQYF. The DNA for the CDR3 is TGTGCCAGCAGCGACGGGACTAGCCCCTACGAGCAGTACTTC.

This clonotype was seen repeatedly, ten times or more. V and J are TRBV12-3 or TRBV12-4 and TRBJ2-1; the D gene is possibly TRBD1 (5 bases). V was pared by 6 bases and J by 10 bases, with 10 bases between. The CDR3 spans 11 residues. Written as DNA, the CDR3 is TGTGCCAGCAGCCCAGGGTCCGAGCAGTTCTTC. Protein: CASSPGSEQFF.

The chain combines TRBV4-3 with TRBJ2-1; a weak D match, TRBD2 (6 bases). Germline V gene lookup returns CDR1 LGHNA and CDR2 YSLEER. Trimming shortened V by 3 bases and J by 7 bases, and 19 bases separated the two germline ends. This CDR3 has 16 amino acids. Written as DNA, the CDR3 is TGCGCCAGCAGCCATCTAGGGGCTAGCGTGGTGAATGAGCAGTTCTTC. It encodes CASSHLGASVVNEQFF.

This clonotype was recorded a few times. V is TRBV5-1 and J is TRBJ2-5, with a weak D call TRBD1 (6 bases). Trimming took 7 bases from V and 0 from J, leaving 19 bases between them. This CDR3 comprises 16 residues. Looked up from germline, CDR1 is SGHRS and CDR2 is YFSETQ. In DNA form, the CDR3 reads TGCGCCAGCGATCCACAGGGCTCCTCCAACCAAGAGACCCAGTACTTC. Its translation is CASDPQGSSNQETQYF.

This clonotype was recorded many times. The chain recombines TRBV5-1 with TRBJ2-7; 12 bases are a match to TRBD2. This CDR3 is 14 amino acids long. Germline V gene data show CDR1 as SGHRS and CDR2 as YFSETQ. The junction had 5 bases not matched to a gene; V was cut back by 4 bases and J by 6 bases. CDR3 bases: TGCGCCAGCAGCCCTCTAGCGGGGGGGCGCGAGCAGTACTTC. Translation: CASSPLAGGREQYF.

CDR3 sequence: CASSPEQGYYGYTF. CDR3 nucleotide sequence: TGCGCCAGCAGCCCCGAACAGGGGTACTATGGCTACACCTTC. This chain connects TRBV4-1 to TRBJ1-2; TRBD1 agrees at 7 bases. Germline V gives CDR1 MGHRA, CDR2 YSYEKL. V lost 4 bases to trimming and J lost 3 bases; unmatched junction nucleotides: 5. The length of the CDR3 is 14 residues.

This clonotype was counted at least ten times. This sequence joins TRBV15 and TRBJ2-5, with unresolved D. Trimming removed 0 bases from V and 4 bases from J, with 6 bases in between. Per the germline V gene, CDR1 is LNHNV and CDR2 is YYDKDF (reference sequence). The CDR3 has 13 amino acids. CDR3 protein: CATSRDRGETQYF. CDR3 DNA: TGTGCCACCAGCAGAGATAGAGGAGAGACCCAGTACTTC.

The chain couples TRBV5-1 to TRBJ2-2; D is possibly TRBD1 (5 bases). This CDR3 has 17 amino acids. Trimming removed 4 bases from V and 4 bases from J, with 20 bases in between. Germline V gene data show CDR1 as SGHRS and CDR2 as YFSETQ. The CDR3 coding sequence is TGCGCCAGCAGCCGGTCCCAGGGTACAGGCGGCACCGGGGAGCTGTTTTTT. Its protein product is CASSRSQGTGGTGELFF.

The J gene is TRBJ2-2, the V gene TRBV10-3; unclear D gene. Trimming cost V 6 bases and J 0 bases, with 20 bases left between them. Looked up from germline, CDR1 is ENHRY and CDR2 is SYGVKD. The CDR3 length is 18 residues. CDR3 protein: CAISLTRPGPPNTGELFF. In nucleotides, the CDR3 is TGTGCCATCAGCCTCACACGGCCCGGTCCCCCGAACACCGGGGAGCTGTTTTTT.

This clonotype was recorded many times. The chain is built from TRBV12-3 or TRBV12-4 and TRBJ2-1; D not certain. CDR3 length: 12 amino acids. Trimming pared 3 bases from V and 8 bases from J, leaving 8 bases between. The CDR3 here is CASSFGVDEQFF. CDR3 in DNA: TGTGCCAGCAGTTTTGGGGTCGATGAGCAGTTCTTC.

This clonotype was recorded a few times. The rearrangement uses TRBV6-2 or TRBV6-3 and TRBJ2-6; D gene ambiguous. Germline loops: CDR1 MNHEY, CDR2 SVGEGT. The CDR3 length is 14 residues. V was trimmed by 4 bases and J by 0 bases, leaving 4 bases between them. CDR3 DNA: TGTGCCAGCAGTTTCGACTCTGGGGCCAACGTCCTGACTTTC. It encodes CASSFDSGANVLTF.

About this clonotype: Sequence at one end of the junction differs from germline and may be a read error. The chain has TRBV4-3 and TRBJ2-3; 11 bases are shared with TRBD2. The CDR3 is made up of 15 amino acids. The germline gives CDR1 LGHNA, CDR2 YSLEER. CDR3 bases: TGCACCAGCAGCCGGACTAGCGGGAGCACAGATACGCAGTATTTT. Residues: CTSSRTSGSTDTQYF.

The chain has TRBV7-9 and TRBJ2-7, with 8 nucleotides matching TRBD2. J was trimmed by 0 bases and V by 5 bases; bases with no gene match: 6. The length of the CDR3 is 15 residues. From germline, CDR1 is SEHNR and CDR2 FQNEAQ (reference sequence). The CDR3 here is CASSMTSVSSYEQYF. As DNA, the CDR3 is TGTGCCAGCAGCATGACTAGCGTAAGCTCCTACGAGCAGTACTTC.

This clonotype was detected only a few times. The chain uses TRBV20-1 and TRBJ2-3; D is unclear. Trimming cost V 4 bases and J 3 bases, with 8 bases left between them. Germline loops: CDR1 DFQATT, CDR2 SNEGSKA (reference sequence). CDR3 length: 12 amino acids. Here the CDR3 DNA reads TGCAGTGCTATATCAGTGACAGATACGCAGTATTTT. Translation gives CSAISVTDTQYF.

This clonotype was seen more than once but under ten times. Here the CDR3 reads CASSPPQGTATDTQYF. CDR3 bases: TGTGCCAGCAGCCCCCCACAAGGGACAGCCACAGATACGCAGTATTTT. The rearrangement links TRBV11-1 to TRBJ2-3; TRBD1 aligns across 7 bases. V shed 5 bases and J 2 bases; nucleotides not matched to a gene: 10. CDR1 is SGHAT and CDR2 is FQDESV in the germline V gene (reference sequence). This CDR3 is built from 16 residues.

The table lists this clonotype with a few counts. This sequence joins TRBV10-3 and TRBJ2-3; weak D call: TRBD2 (6 bases). CDR3 length: 18 amino acids. V lost 3 bases and J 5 bases, leaving 24 bases between the germline ends. Germline CDR1 and CDR2: ENHRY and SYGVKD. The CDR3 spells CAISDLVGRARGEDTQYF. The CDR3 nucleotides read TGTGCCATCAGTGATCTAGTGGGCAGGGCCCGCGGGGAAGATACGCAGTATTTT.

The chain joins TRBV28 to TRBJ2-5, with TRBD1 as a possible D gene (5 bases). Deletions cut 5 bases from V and 2 bases from J, with 15 bases between. Per the germline V gene, CDR1 is MDHEN and CDR2 is SYDVKM. This CDR3 contains 15 residues. CDR3: CASSTVRETQETQYF. CDR3 DNA sequence: TGTGCCAGCAGTACCGTCAGGGAAACACAAGAGACCCAGTACTTC.

The V call is TRBV3-1, the J call TRBJ2-5; the D gene is possibly TRBD2 (6 bases). Germline values: CDR1 LGHDT, CDR2 YNNKEL (reference sequence). This CDR3 is built from 15 residues. V lost 1 base and J lost 4, with 13 bases in between. CDR3 loop: CASSQGLENRETQYF. Written as DNA, the CDR3 is TGTGCCAGCAGCCAAGGACTAGAAAACAGAGAGACCCAGTACTTC.

This clonotype was seen a handful of times. The chain links TRBV4-2 to TRBJ2-3, with D possibly TRBD2 on 6 matching bases. With 1 base removed from V and 2 bases from J, the gap between germline ends came to 10 bases. In germline, CDR1 is LGHNA, CDR2 YNFKEQ. The CDR3 is made up of 15 amino acids. The DNA of the CDR3 is TGTGCCAGCAGCCAAGGGGAGCGGGTCACAGATACGCAGTATTTT. Its protein is CASSQGERVTDTQYF.

This clonotype was seen only a few times. The rearrangement joins TRBV5-1 to TRBJ1-2; TRBD1 agrees at 7 bases. This CDR3 has 12 residues. CDR1 SGHRS and CDR2 YFSETQ come from the germline V gene. V was pared by 4 bases and J by 7 bases, with 4 bases of the junction left unmatched. Here the CDR3 DNA reads TGCGCCAGCAGCAACAACAGGGGTGGCTACACCTTC. Translation gives CASSNNRGGYTF.

The rearrangement links TRBV19 to TRBJ1-5; TRBD1 might be the D (5 bases). V was cut by 5 bases and J by 6 bases, with 14 bases left in between. Germline values: CDR1 LNHDA, CDR2 SQIVND (reference sequence). The CDR3 spans 14 residues. Here the CDR3 DNA reads TGTGCCAGTAGTTCTGACAGTGGGGTTCAGCCCCAGCATTTT. Translation: CASSSDSGVQPQHF.